This TCR beta chain was captured by sequencing in a study of T-cell reconstitution after alpha-beta-depleted transplantation in children. CDR1 and CDR2 from the germline V gene are MGHRA and YSYEKL. Trimming at V came to 4 bases and at J to 4 bases, leaving 5 bases not matched to a gene. This CDR3 has 14 residues. This sample's TCRbeta library carried unique molecular identifier barcodes. Each CDR3 protein gets one entry after TCRdb re-called the PCR reads with MiXCR. In the table there are around 380,000 distinct CDR3 sequences, 11% of which are singletons. The V gene is TRBV4-1, the J gene TRBJ1-1, with 8 bases identical to TRBD1. Sequences were derived from PBMCs from the stem cell graft donor, sampled from the stem cell graft. The clonotype originates from a human donor who donated a stem cell graft to a child with acute myeloid leukemia. The CDR3 nucleotides read TGCGCCAGCAGCCCAGCGGACAGGGTCACTGAAGCTTTCTTT. This gives the protein CASSPADRVTEAFF.